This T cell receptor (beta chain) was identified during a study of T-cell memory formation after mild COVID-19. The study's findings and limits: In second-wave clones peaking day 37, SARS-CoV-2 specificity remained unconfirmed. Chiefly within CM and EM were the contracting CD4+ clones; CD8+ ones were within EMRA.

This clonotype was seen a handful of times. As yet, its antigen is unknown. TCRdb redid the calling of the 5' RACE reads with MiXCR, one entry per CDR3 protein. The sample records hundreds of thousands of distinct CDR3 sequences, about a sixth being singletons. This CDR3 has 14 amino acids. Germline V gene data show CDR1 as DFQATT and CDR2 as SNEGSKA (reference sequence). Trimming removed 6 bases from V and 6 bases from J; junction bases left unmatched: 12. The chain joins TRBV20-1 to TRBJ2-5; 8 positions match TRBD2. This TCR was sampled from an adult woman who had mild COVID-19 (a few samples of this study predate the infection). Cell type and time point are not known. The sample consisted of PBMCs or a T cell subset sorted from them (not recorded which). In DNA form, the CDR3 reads TGCAGTGCCCCTATAGCGGGGATTCTGAAGACCCAGTACTTC. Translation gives CSAPIAGILKTQYF.